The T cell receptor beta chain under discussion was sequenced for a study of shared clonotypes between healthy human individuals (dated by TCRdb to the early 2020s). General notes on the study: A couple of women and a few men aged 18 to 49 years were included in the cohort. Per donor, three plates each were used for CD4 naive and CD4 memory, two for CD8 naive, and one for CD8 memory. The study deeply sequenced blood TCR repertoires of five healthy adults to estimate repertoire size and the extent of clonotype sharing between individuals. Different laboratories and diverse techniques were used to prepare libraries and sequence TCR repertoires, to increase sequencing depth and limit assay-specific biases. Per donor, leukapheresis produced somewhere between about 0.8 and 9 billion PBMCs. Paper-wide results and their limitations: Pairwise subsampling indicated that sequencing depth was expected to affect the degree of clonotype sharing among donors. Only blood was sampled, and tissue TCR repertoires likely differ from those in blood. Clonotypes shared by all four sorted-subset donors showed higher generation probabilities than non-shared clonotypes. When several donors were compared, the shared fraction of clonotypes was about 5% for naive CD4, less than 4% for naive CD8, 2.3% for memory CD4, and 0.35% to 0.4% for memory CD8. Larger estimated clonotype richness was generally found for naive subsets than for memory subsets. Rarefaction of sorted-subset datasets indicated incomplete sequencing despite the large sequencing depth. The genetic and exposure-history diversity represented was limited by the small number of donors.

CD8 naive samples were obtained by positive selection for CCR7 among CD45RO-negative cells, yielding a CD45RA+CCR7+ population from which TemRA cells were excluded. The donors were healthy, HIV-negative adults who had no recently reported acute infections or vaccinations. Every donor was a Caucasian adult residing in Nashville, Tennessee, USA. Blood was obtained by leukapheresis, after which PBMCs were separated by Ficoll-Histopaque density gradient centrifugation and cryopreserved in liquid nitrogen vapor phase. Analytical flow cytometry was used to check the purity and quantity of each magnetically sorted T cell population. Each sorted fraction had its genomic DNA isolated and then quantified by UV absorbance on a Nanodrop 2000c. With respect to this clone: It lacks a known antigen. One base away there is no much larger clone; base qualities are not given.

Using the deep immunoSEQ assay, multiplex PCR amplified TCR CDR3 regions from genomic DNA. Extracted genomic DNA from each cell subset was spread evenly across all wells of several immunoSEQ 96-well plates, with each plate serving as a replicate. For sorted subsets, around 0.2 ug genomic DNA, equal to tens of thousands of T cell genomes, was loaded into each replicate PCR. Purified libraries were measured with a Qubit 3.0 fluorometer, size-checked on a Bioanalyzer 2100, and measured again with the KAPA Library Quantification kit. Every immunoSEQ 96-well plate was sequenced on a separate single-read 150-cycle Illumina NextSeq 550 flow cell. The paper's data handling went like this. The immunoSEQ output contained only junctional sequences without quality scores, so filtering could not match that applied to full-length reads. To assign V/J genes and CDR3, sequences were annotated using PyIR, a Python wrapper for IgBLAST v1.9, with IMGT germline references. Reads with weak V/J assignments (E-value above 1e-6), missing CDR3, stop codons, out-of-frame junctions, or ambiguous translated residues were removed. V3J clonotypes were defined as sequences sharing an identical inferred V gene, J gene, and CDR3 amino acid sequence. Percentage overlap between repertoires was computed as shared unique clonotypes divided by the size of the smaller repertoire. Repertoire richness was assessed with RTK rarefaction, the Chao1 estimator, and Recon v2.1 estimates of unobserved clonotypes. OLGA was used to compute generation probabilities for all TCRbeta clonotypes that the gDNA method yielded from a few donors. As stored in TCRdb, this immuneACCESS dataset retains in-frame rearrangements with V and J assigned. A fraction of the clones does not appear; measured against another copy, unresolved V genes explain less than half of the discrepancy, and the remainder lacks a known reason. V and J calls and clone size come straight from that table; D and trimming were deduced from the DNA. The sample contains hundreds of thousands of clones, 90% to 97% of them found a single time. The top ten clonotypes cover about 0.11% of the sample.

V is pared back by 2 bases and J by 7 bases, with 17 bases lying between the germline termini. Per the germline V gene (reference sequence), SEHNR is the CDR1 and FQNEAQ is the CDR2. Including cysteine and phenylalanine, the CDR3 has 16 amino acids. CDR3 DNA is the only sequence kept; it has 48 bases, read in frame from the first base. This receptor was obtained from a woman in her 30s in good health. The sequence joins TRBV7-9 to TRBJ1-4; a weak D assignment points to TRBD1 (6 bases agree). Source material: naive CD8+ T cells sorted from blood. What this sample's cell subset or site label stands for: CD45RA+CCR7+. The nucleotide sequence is TGTGCCAGCAGCTTATTTTCCGGGGGGCTGGGTGAAAAACTGTTTTTT. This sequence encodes CASSLFSGGLGEKLFF. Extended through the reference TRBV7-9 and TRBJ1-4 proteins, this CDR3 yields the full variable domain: DTGVSQNPRHKITKRGQNVTFRCDPISEHNRLYWYRQTLGQGPEFLTYFQNEAQLEKSRLLSDRFSAERPKGSFSTLEIQRTEQGDSAMYLCASSLFSGGLGEKLFFGSGTQLSVL.